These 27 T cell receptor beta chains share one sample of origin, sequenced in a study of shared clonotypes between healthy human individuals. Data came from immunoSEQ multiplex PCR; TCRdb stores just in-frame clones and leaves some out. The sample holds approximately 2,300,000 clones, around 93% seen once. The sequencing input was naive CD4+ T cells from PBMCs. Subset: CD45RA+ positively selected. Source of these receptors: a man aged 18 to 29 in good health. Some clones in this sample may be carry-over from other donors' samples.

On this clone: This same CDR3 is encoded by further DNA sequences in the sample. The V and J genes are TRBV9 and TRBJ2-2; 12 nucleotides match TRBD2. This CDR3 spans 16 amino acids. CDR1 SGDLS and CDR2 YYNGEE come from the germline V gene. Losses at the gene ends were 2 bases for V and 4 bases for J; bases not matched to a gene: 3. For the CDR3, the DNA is TGTGCCAGCAGCGTCGGACTAGCGGGAATCACCGGGGAGCTGTTTTTT. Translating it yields CASSVGLAGITGELFF. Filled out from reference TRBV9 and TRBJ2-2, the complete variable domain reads DSGVTQTPKHLITATGQRVTLRCSPRSGDLSVYWYQQSLDQGLQFLIQYYNGEERAKGNILERFSAQQFPDLHSELNLSSLELGDSALYFCASSVGLAGITGELFFGEGSRLTVL.

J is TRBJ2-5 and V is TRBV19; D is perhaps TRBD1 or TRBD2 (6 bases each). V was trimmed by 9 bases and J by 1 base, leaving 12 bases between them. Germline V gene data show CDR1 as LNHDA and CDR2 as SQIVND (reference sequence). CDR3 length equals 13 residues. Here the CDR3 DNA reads TGTGCCAGCACCAGGGGAGGCCAAGAGACCCAGTACTTC. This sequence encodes CASTRGGQETQYF.

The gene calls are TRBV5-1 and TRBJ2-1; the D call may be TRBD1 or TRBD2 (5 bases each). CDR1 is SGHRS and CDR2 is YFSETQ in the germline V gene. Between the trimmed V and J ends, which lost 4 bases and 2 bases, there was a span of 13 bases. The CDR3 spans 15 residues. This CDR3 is CASSQRQTTYNEQFF. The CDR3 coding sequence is TGCGCCAGCAGCCAAAGACAGACTACCTACAATGAGCAGTTCTTC.

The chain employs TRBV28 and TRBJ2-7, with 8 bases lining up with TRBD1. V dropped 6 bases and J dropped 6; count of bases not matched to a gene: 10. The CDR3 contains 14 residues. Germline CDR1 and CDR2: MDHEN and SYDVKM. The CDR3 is CASSQGQGGGEQYF. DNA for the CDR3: TGTGCCAGCAGCCAAGGACAGGGAGGTGGCGAGCAGTACTTC.

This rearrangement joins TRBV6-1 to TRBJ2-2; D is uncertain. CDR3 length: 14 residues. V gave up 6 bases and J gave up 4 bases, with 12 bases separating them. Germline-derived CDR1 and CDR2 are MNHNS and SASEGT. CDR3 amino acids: CASSLGPTTGELFF. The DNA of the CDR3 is TGTGCCAGCAGCCTTGGACCCACCACCGGGGAGCTGTTTTTT.

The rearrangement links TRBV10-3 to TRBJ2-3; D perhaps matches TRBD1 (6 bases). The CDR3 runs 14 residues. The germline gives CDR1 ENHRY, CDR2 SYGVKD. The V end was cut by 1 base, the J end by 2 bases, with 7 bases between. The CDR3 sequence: CAISEWTDTDTQYF. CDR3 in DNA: TGTGCCATCAGTGAGTGGACAGACACAGATACGCAGTATTTT.

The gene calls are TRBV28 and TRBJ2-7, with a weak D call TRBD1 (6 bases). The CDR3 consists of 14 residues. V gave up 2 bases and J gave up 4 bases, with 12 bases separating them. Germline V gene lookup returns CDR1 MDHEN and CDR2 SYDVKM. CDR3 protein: CASSLGGGLYEQYF. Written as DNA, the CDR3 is TGTGCCAGCAGTTTAGGGGGCGGCCTTTACGAGCAGTACTTC.

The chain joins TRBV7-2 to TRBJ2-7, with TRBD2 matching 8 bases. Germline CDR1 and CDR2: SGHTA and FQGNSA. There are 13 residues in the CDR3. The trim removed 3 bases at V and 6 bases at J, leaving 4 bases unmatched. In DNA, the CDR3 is TGTGCCAGCAGCTTTCCGGGAGGGGGCGAGCAGTACTTC. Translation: CASSFPGGGEQYF.

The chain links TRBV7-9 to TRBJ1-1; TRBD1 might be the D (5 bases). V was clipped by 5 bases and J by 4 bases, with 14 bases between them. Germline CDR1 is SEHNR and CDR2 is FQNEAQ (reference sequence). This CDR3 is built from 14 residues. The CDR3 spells CASSLQVGGTEAFF. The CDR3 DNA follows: TGTGCCAGCAGCCTACAAGTTGGGGGCACTGAAGCTTTCTTT. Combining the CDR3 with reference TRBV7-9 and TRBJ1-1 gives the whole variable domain DTGVSQNPRHKITKRGQNVTFRCDPISEHNRLYWYRQTLGQGPEFLTYFQNEAQLEKSRLLSDRFSAERPKGSFSTLEIQRTEQGDSAMYLCASSLQVGGTEAFFGQGTRLTVV.

CDR3 bases: TGTGCCAGCAGCTTAGACAGGGGGTTCTACGAGCAGTACTTC. Its protein product is CASSLDRGFYEQYF. V is TRBV7-2 and J is TRBJ2-7; TRBD1 aligns across 8 bases. V lost 1 base and J lost 3; bases outside the gene matches: 2. From germline, CDR1 is SGHTA and CDR2 FQGNSA. The CDR3 consists of 14 residues.

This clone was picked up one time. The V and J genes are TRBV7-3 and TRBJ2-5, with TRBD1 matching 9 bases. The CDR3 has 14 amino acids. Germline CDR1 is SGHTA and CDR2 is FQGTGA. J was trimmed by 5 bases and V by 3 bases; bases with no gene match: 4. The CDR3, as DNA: TGTGCCAGCAGCTTCACAGGGGGCTATGAGACCCAGTACTTC. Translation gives CASSFTGGYETQYF.

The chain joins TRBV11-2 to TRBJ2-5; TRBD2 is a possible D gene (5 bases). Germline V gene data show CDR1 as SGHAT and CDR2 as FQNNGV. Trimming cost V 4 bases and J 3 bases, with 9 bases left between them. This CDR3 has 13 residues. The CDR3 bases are TGTGCCAGCAGCTCCCAACTAGAAGAGACCCAGTACTTC. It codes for CASSSQLEETQYF.

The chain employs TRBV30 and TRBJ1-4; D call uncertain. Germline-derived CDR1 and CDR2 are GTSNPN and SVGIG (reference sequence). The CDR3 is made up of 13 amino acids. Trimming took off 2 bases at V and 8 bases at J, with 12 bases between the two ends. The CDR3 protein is CAWSWELFEKLFF. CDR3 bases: TGTGCCTGGAGTTGGGAGTTATTCGAAAAACTGTTTTTT.

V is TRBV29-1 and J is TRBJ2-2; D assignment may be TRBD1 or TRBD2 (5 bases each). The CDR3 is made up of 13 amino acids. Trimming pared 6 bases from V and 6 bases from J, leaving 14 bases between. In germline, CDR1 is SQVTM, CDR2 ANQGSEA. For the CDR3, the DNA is TGCAGCGTCCACAGGAGGATGGCCGGGGAGCTGTTTTTT. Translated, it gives CSVHRRMAGELFF.

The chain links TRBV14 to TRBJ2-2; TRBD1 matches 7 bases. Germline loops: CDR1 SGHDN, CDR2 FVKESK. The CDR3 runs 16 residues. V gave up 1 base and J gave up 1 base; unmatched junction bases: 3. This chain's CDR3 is CASSQVRTGNTGELFF. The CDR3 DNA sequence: TGTGCCAGCAGCCAAGTCAGGACAGGGAACACCGGGGAGCTGTTTTTT.

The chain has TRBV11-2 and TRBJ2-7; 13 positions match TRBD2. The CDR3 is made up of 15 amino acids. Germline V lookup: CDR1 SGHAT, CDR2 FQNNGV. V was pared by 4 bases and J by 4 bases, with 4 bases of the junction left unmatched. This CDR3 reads CASSWGTSGNYEQYF. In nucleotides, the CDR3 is TGTGCCAGCAGCTGGGGGACTAGCGGGAATTACGAGCAGTACTTC.

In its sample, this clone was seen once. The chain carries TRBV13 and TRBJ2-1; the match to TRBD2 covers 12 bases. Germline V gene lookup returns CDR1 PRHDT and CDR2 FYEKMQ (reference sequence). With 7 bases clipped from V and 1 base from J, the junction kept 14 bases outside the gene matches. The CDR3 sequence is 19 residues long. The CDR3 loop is CASTYPNLAGGLSYNEQFF. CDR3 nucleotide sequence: TGTGCCAGCACTTACCCAAACCTAGCGGGAGGGCTTTCCTACAATGAGCAGTTCTTC.

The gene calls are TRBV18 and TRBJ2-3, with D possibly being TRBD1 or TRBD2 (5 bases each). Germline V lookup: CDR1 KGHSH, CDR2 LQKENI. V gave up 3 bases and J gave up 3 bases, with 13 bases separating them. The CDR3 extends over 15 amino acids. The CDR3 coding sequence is TGTGCCAGCTCACCGACCGGGAAGGGGACAGATACGCAGTATTTT. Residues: CASSPTGKGTDTQYF.

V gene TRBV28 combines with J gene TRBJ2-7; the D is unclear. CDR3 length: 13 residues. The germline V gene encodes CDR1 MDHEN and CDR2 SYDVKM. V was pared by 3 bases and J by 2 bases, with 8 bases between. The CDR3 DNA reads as TGTGCCAGCAGTTTCCAGTCTCCCTACGAGCAGTACTTC. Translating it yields CASSFQSPYEQYF.

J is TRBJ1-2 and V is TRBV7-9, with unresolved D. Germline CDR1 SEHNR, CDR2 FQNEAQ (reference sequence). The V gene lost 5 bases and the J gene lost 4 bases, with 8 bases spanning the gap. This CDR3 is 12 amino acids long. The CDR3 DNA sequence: TGTGCCAGCAGCCAACGGGCCTATGGCTACACCTTC. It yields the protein CASSQRAYGYTF.

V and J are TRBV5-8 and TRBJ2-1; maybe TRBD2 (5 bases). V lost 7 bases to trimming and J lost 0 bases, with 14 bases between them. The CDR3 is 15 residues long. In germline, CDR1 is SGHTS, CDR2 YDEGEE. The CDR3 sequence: CASSSRGSSYNEQFF. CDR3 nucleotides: TGTGCCAGCTCTTCTAGAGGGAGCTCCTACAATGAGCAGTTCTTC.

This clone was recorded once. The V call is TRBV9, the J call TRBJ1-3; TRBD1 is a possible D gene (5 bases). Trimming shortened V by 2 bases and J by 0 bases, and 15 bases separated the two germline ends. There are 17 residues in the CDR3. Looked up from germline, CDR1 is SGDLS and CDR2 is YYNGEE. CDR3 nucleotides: TGTGCCAGCAGCGTTAGGGCGGGGGTGAACTCTGGAAACACCATATATTTT. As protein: CASSVRAGVNSGNTIYF. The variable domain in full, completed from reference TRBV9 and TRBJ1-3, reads DSGVTQTPKHLITATGQRVTLRCSPRSGDLSVYWYQQSLDQGLQFLIQYYNGEERAKGNILERFSAQQFPDLHSELNLSSLELGDSALYFCASSVRAGVNSGNTIYFGEGSWLTVV.

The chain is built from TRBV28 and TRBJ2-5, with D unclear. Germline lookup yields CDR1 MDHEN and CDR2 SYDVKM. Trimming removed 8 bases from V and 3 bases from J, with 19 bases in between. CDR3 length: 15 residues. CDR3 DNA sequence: TGTGCCAGCTCCCTTATTGACCGAATGAAAGAGACCCAGTACTTC. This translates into CASSLIDRMKETQYF.

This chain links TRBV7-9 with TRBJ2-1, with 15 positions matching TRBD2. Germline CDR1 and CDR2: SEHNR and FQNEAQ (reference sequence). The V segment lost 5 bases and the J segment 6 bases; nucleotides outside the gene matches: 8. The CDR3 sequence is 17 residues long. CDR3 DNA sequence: TGTGCCAGCAGCGCCTGGACTAGCGGGAGGGAAGGCAATGAGCAGTTCTTC. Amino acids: CASSAWTSGREGNEQFF.

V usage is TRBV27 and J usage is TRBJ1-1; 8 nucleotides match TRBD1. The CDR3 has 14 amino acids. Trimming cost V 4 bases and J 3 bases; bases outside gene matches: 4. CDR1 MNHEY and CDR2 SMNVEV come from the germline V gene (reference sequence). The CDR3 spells CASSWTQGDTEAFF. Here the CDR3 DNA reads TGTGCCAGCAGTTGGACACAGGGGGACACTGAAGCTTTCTTT.

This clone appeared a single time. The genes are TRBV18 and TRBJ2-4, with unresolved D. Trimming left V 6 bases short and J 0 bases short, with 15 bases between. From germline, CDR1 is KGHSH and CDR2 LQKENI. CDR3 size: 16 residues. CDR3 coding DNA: TGTGCCAGCTCGCATCCCAGAGACCTAGCCAAAAACATTCAGTACTTC. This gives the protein CASSHPRDLAKNIQYF.

CDR3 bases: TGTGCCAGCAGCTACCGGACAGGGGTCACTGAAGCTTTCTTT. Encoded protein: CASSYRTGVTEAFF. The chain joins TRBV7-8 to TRBJ1-1; 9 bases match TRBD1. Trimming cost V 4 bases and J 4 bases; bases outside gene matches: 4. Germline V gene sequence: CDR1 SGHVS, CDR2 FQNEAQ. This CDR3 spans 14 amino acids.